This T cell receptor (beta chain) was found in a study of T-cell memory formation after mild COVID-19. Study background: The TCR clusters were mostly specific to one donor.

TCRdb processed the 5' RACE reads anew with MiXCR; each CDR3 protein has one entry. The sample holds 140,000 to 150,000 distinct CDR3 sequences; approximately 25% are singletons and the top ten take around 24%. CDR1 is MRHNA and CDR2 is SNTAGT in the germline V gene. With V trimmed by 3 bases and J by 8 bases, 9 bases remained unmatched. The CDR3 totals 15 residues. The receptor's source is an adult woman who had mild COVID-19 (a few samples of this study predate the infection). Cell type and time point are not known. Source material: PBMCs or a T cell subset sorted from them (not recorded which). The chain uses TRBV6-4 and TRBJ2-1; 8 bases line up with TRBD2. Here the CDR3 DNA reads TGTGCCAGCAGTGAGCACGGGAGGGCCTGGGATGAGCAGTTCTTC. It specifies CASSEHGRAWDEQFF.